One sample yielded the 26 T cell receptor beta chains listed below, sequenced in a study of human thymus T cells. Using immunoSEQ multiplex PCR, the repertoire was profiled, and TCRdb retains in-frame clones only, with some absent. The repertoire holds about 60,000 clones, with roughly 94% as singletons. The specimen sequenced was blood. Receptor source: a boy younger than two with a congenital heart defect but otherwise immunologically healthy.

This clone was recorded once. J is TRBJ1-2 and V is TRBV2; D gene unclear. The V end lost 11 bases, the J end lost 3 bases, and 10 bases lay between the germline ends. The CDR3 is made up of 11 amino acids. CDR1 and CDR2 (germline): SNHLY, FYNNEI. The CDR3 loop reads CACPGYYGYTF. Written as DNA, the CDR3 is TGTGCCTGTCCGGGGTACTATGGCTACACCTTC.

The chain joins TRBV11-2 to TRBJ1-1; D might be TRBD1 (6 bases). Germline CDR1 reads SGHAT; CDR2 reads FQNNGV. The CDR3 sequence is 16 residues long. Trimming took off 2 bases at V and 2 bases at J, with 15 bases between the two ends. CDR3 DNA: TGTGCCAGCAGCTTAAGGTCCATAGGGGGAAACACTGAAGCTTTCTTT. Translating gives CASSLRSIGGNTEAFF.

The genes are TRBV25-1 and TRBJ2-7; 7 nucleotides line up with TRBD1. Germline V gene lookup returns CDR1 MGHDK and CDR2 SYGVNS. The V and J ends lost 4 bases and 3 bases, in that order; junction bases with no gene match: 3. The CDR3 is made up of 13 amino acids. The CDR3 DNA reads TGTGCCAGCAGTGTCCACAGGGGCTACGAGCAGTACTTC. Residues: CASSVHRGYEQYF.

Written as DNA, the CDR3 is TGTGCCAGCAGGGGGACGGGAGAGACCCAGTACTTC. The encoded protein is CASRGTGETQYF. The chain employs TRBV5-6 and TRBJ2-5; D is possibly TRBD1 or TRBD2 (5 bases each). V was shortened by 5 bases and J by 4 bases, with 9 bases between the two germline ends. The CDR3 has 12 residues. Per the germline V gene, CDR1 is SGHDT and CDR2 is YYEEEE.

This chain connects TRBV4-3 to TRBJ2-1, with D uncertain. Germline CDR1 LGHNA, CDR2 YSLEER. V was cut by 0 bases and J by 3 bases, with 9 bases left in between. This CDR3 is built from 15 residues. The chain's CDR3 is CASSQDWAHYNEQFF. The CDR3 nucleotides read TGCGCCAGCAGCCAAGATTGGGCGCACTACAATGAGCAGTTCTTC.

This CDR3 is CASSQPADTQYF. The CDR3 bases are TGCGCCAGCAGCCAACCGGCGGATACGCAGTATTTT. The gene calls are TRBV4-1 and TRBJ2-3; D not resolved. The CDR3 runs 12 residues. Germline CDR1 and CDR2: MGHRA and YSYEKL. V lost 2 bases, J lost 6 bases, and 6 bases lay in between.

In its sample, this clone was seen once. J is TRBJ1-2 and V is TRBV18; D is unresolved. Germline values: CDR1 KGHSH, CDR2 LQKENI. Trimming removed 5 bases from V and 6 bases from J, with 19 bases in between. The CDR3 covers 15 residues. This chain's CDR3 is CASSVIRPGRDGYTF. The CDR3 DNA is TGTGCCAGCTCAGTTATCAGGCCGGGAAGGGATGGCTACACCTTC. Variable domain in full (rest from reference TRBV18 and TRBJ1-2): NAGVMQNPRHLVRRRGQEARLRCSPMKGHSHVYWYRQLPEEGLKFMVYLQKENIIDESGMPKERFSAEFPKEGPSILRIQQVVRGDSAAYFCASSVIRPGRDGYTFGSGTRLTVV.

This clone was detected a few times. The chain joins TRBV2 to TRBJ1-5; TRBD1 is a possible D gene (5 bases). CDR1 is SNHLY, CDR2 FYNNEI, per germline. V shed 5 bases and J shed 4 bases, with 9 bases lying between them. The CDR3 consists of 13 residues. Here the CDR3 reads CASSQWGNQPQHF. CDR3 sequence (DNA): TGTGCCAGCAGTCAATGGGGGAATCAGCCCCAGCATTTT. Full variable domain (remainder filled in from reference TRBV2 and TRBJ1-5): EPEVTQTPSHQVTQMGQEVILRCVPISNHLYFYWYRQILGQKVEFLVSFYNNEISEKSEIFDDQFSVERPDGSNFTLKIRSTKLEDSAMYFCASSQWGNQPQHFGDGTRLSIL.

The chain carries TRBV14 and TRBJ2-1, with 10 bases that match TRBD1. Germline V gene lookup returns CDR1 SGHDN and CDR2 FVKESK. The V segment lost 7 bases and the J segment 4 bases; nucleotides outside the gene matches: 10. The CDR3 totals 16 residues. CDR3 in amino acids: CASTEFGTGEYNEQFF. For the CDR3, the DNA is TGTGCCAGCACCGAATTTGGGACAGGGGAATACAATGAGCAGTTCTTC.

The chain combines TRBV7-3 with TRBJ1-6; TRBD1 aligns across 7 bases. The CDR3 covers 15 residues. The germline V gene has CDR1 SGHTA and CDR2 FQGTGA. With V trimmed by 2 bases and J by 9 bases, 7 bases remained unmatched. Written as DNA, the CDR3 is TGTGCCAGCAGCTTACTCCACAGGGGCGGTTCACCCCTCCACTTT. This encodes CASSLLHRGGSPLHF.

The rearrangement joins TRBV5-8 to TRBJ1-5; the match to TRBD1 covers 8 bases. The CDR3 runs 15 residues. V shed 1 base, J shed 5 bases, and the junction held 5 bases outside the gene matches. CDR1 is SGHTS and CDR2 is YDEGEE in the germline V gene. The CDR3 DNA follows: TGTGCCAGCAGCTTGTTGGGACAGGACGATCAGCCCCAGCATTTT. This sequence encodes CASSLLGQDDQPQHF. The entire variable domain, with the rest obtained from reference TRBV5-8 and TRBJ1-5, is as follows: EAGVTQSPTHLIKTRGQQATLRCSPISGHTSVYWYQQALGLGLQFLLWYDEGEERNRGNFPPRFSGRQFPNYSSELNVNALELEDSALYLCASSLLGQDDQPQHFGDGTRLSIL.

V and J are TRBV7-9 and TRBJ1-1; perhaps TRBD1 as D (5 bases). Trimming stripped 5 bases from V and 8 bases from J, with 12 bases between. This CDR3 contains 12 residues. Germline-derived CDR1 and CDR2 are SEHNR and FQNEAQ (reference sequence). As DNA, the CDR3 is TGTGCCAGCAGCCCCGGGACTCTCGAAGCTTTCTTT. This encodes CASSPGTLEAFF.

The chain uses TRBV19 and TRBJ2-2; D is perhaps TRBD1 (5 bases). The CDR3 is 14 amino acids. Germline V CDR1 and CDR2: LNHDA, SQIVND (reference sequence). Trimming cost V 6 bases and J 1 base, with 9 bases left between them. The CDR3 sequence: CASRQVGNTGELFF. CDR3 in DNA: TGTGCCAGTAGACAGGTCGGGAACACCGGGGAGCTGTTTTTT.

V is TRBV2 and J is TRBJ1-1, with TRBD1 matching over 10 bases. This CDR3 region has 14 residues. Germline V lookup: CDR1 SNHLY, CDR2 FYNNEI. Germline trimming cut 7 bases from V and 3 bases from J; bases unmatched to any gene: 5. CDR3 loop: CASTRQGADTEAFF. The CDR3 bases are TGTGCCAGCACCCGACAGGGGGCGGACACTGAAGCTTTCTTT.

The V gene is TRBV7-9, the J gene TRBJ2-3, with D perhaps matching TRBD1 (5 bases). Per the germline V gene, CDR1 is SEHNR and CDR2 is FQNEAQ (reference sequence). Trimming shortened V by 1 base and J by 1 base, and 6 bases separated the two germline ends. The CDR3 contains 14 residues. CDR3 region: CASSLVQGTDTQYF. CDR3 bases: TGTGCCAGCAGCTTAGTACAGGGCACAGATACGCAGTATTTT.

The genes are TRBV7-8 and TRBJ1-2; no definite D call. From germline, CDR1 is SGHVS and CDR2 FQNEAQ. The CDR3 covers 13 residues. Trimming removed 4 bases from V and 2 bases from J, with 8 bases in between. The CDR3 loop reads CASSWRSNYGYTF. CDR3 bases: TGTGCCAGCAGCTGGCGGTCCAACTATGGCTACACCTTC.

CDR3 DNA: TGTGCCAGCAATATAAGGACTGTCTCTGGGGCCAACGTCCTGACTTTC. This encodes CASNIRTVSGANVLTF. The chain couples TRBV2 to TRBJ2-6, with D possibly being TRBD2 (5 bases). Germline CDR1 SNHLY, CDR2 FYNNEI. The CDR3 consists of 16 residues. V lost 7 bases and J lost 0, with 13 bases in between.

This sequence joins TRBV2 and TRBJ1-2; D might be TRBD1 (6 bases). The length of the CDR3 is 13 residues. The germline V gene encodes CDR1 SNHLY and CDR2 FYNNEI. Trimming took off 5 bases at V and 7 bases at J, with 14 bases between the two ends. CDR3 sequence (DNA): TGTGCCAGCAGTTCGCGAATCAGGGGTGGCTACACCTTC. Translating it yields CASSSRIRGGYTF.

The rearrangement joins TRBV5-1 to TRBJ2-7; 7 bases line up with TRBD1. The CDR3 spans 15 residues. V trimming: 0 bases; J trimming: 3 bases; junction bases outside the gene matches: 6. CDR1 and CDR2 (germline): SGHRS, YFSETQ. The CDR3 spells CASSLDEGQFYEQYF. The CDR3 bases are TGCGCCAGCAGCTTGGACGAGGGACAGTTCTACGAGCAGTACTTC.

V usage is TRBV10-3 and J usage is TRBJ1-4, with D uncertain. Germline V CDR1 and CDR2: ENHRY, SYGVKD. V dropped 0 bases and J dropped 2 bases, with 7 bases sitting between them. The CDR3 covers 15 residues. Written as DNA, the CDR3 is TGTGCCATCAGTGAGTCGAGAGGGACTAATGAAAAACTGTTTTTT. Protein product: CAISESRGTNEKLFF.

This chain connects TRBV28 to TRBJ2-1; D possibly corresponds to TRBD2 (6 bases). Trimming shortened V by 5 bases and J by 3 bases, and 14 bases separated the two germline ends. The CDR3 extends over 15 amino acids. Per germline, CDR1 MDHEN and CDR2 SYDVKM. CDR3 coding DNA: TGTGCCAGCAGTCCCGGGACTTCGGGCTACAATGAGCAGTTCTTC. As protein: CASSPGTSGYNEQFF.

In its sample, this clone was seen once. In DNA, the CDR3 is TGTGCCAGCAGTCCCGGGGGCCATTCCTACGAGCAGTACTTC. The encoded protein is CASSPGGHSYEQYF. The chain employs TRBV28 and TRBJ2-7; perhaps D is TRBD1 or TRBD2 (6 bases each). The CDR3 sequence is 14 residues long. Trimming shortened V by 5 bases and J by 1 base, and 12 bases separated the two germline ends. CDR1 and CDR2 from the germline V gene are MDHEN and SYDVKM.

The chain couples TRBV5-4 to TRBJ1-1; perhaps TRBD1 as D (5 bases). Trimming shortened V by 5 bases and J by 5 bases, and 16 bases separated the two germline ends. The CDR3 is made up of 14 amino acids. The germline V gene has CDR1 SGHNT and CDR2 YYREEE (reference sequence). CDR3 in amino acids: CASRSGGAGTEAFF. The DNA of the CDR3 is TGTGCCAGCAGGTCTGGAGGGGCGGGGACTGAAGCTTTCTTT.

The chain is built from TRBV5-8 and TRBJ1-5; TRBD1 might be the D (6 bases). The CDR3 has 14 amino acids. Trimming cost V 3 bases and J 3 bases, with 10 bases left between them. CDR1 and CDR2 from the germline V gene are SGHTS and YDEGEE. CDR3 amino acids: CASSSGAINQPQHF. The CDR3 nucleotides are TGTGCCAGCAGCTCAGGGGCCATCAATCAGCCCCAGCATTTT.

The genes are TRBV6-5 and TRBJ2-7; D possibly uses TRBD1 or TRBD2 (6 bases each). V lost 0 bases and J lost 0, with 9 bases in between. This CDR3 spans 15 amino acids. Looked up from germline, CDR1 is MNHEY and CDR2 is SVGAGI. The CDR3: CASSYSTGASYEQYF. The CDR3 coding sequence is TGTGCCAGCAGTTACTCGACGGGGGCCTCCTACGAGCAGTACTTC.

The chain links TRBV6-6 to TRBJ1-1; 7 bases line up with TRBD1. CDR1 is MNHNY, CDR2 SVGAGI, per germline (reference sequence). The CDR3 consists of 15 residues. J was trimmed by 0 bases and V by 11 bases; bases with no gene match: 12. The CDR3 is CAGRQGLEMNTEAFF. The CDR3, as DNA: TGTGCCGGACGACAGGGACTGGAGATGAACACTGAAGCTTTCTTT.